This T cell receptor beta chain was identified in a study of radiation and T cells in renal cell carcinoma. The V and J ends lost 6 bases and 7 bases respectively, with 20 bases between them. Germline CDR1 is SGHAT and CDR2 is FQDESV (reference sequence). There are 15 residues in the CDR3. Some clones are missing from TCRdb's copy, which holds only in-frame ones; the method was immunoSEQ multiplex PCR. The data show approximately 120,000 clones, around 85% seen once. The time point here: blood 2 weeks post-SBRT. Documented treatment: 15 Gy SBRT to primary tumor, nephrectomy 4 weeks later. This chain links TRBV11-1 with TRBJ2-3; the D gene is possibly TRBD2 (5 bases). Sequences were derived from blood, sampled from a patient whose treatment included radiotherapy and nephrectomy. The TCR sequence derives from a man between 50 and 59 years old with renal cell carcinoma. The CDR3 region is CASSLGSGYGNTQYF. For the CDR3, the DNA is TGTGCCAGCAGTCTGGGGTCGGGGTACGGCAATACGCAGTATTTT.